The 28 T cell receptor beta chains below all came from one sample that was sequenced in a study of PD-L1 blockade in urothelial cancer. TCRdb's table, derived via immunoSEQ multiplex PCR, lists solely in-frame clones and lacks some. The sample includes some 77,000 clones, 87% of them seen just once. The input for sequencing was PBMCs, taken around atezolizumab (anti-PD-L1) treatment. These receptors originate from a woman aged 70-85 years with urothelial cancer.

The gene calls are TRBV28 and TRBJ2-5, with D perhaps TRBD1 (6 bases). The CDR3 contains 14 residues. Looked up from germline, CDR1 is MDHEN and CDR2 is SYDVKM. Deletions cut 4 bases from V and 5 bases from J, with 14 bases between. CDR3 sequence reads: CASSSTGPGETQYF. The CDR3 DNA sequence: TGTGCCAGCAGTTCAACAGGGCCTGGGGAGACCCAGTACTTC.

V is TRBV11-2 and J is TRBJ1-2, with unresolved D. The germline V and J ends were trimmed by 1 base and 0 bases, with 12 bases remaining between them. The germline V gene has CDR1 SGHAT and CDR2 FQNNGV. The CDR3 sequence is 16 residues long. CDR3 sequence reads: CASSLVFEDSNYGYTF. The CDR3 nucleotides are TGTGCCAGCAGCTTAGTTTTTGAGGACTCTAACTATGGCTACACCTTC.

This chain joins TRBV9 and TRBJ2-7; TRBD2 aligns across 7 bases. Losses at the gene ends were 7 bases for V and 2 bases for J; bases not matched to a gene: 9. The germline CDR1 and CDR2 sequences are SGDLS and YYNGEE. The CDR3 sequence is 14 residues long. The CDR3: CASAGGSGTYEQYF. Here the CDR3 DNA reads TGTGCCAGCGCCGGGGGGAGTGGCACCTACGAGCAGTACTTC.

The chain uses TRBV28 and TRBJ2-7, with 7 nucleotides matching TRBD1. With V trimmed by 5 bases and J by 3 bases, 10 bases remained unmatched. The length of the CDR3 is 15 residues. CDR1 is MDHEN, CDR2 SYDVKM, per germline. The CDR3 is CASSLPGTARYEQYF. The DNA for the CDR3 is TGTGCCAGCAGTCTCCCGGGGACAGCGCGCTACGAGCAGTACTTC.

The V call is TRBV6-6, the J call TRBJ2-3, with TRBD2 matching 10 bases. The CDR3 totals 13 residues. Per germline, CDR1 MNHNY and CDR2 SVGAGI (reference sequence). J lost 7 bases, V lost 5 bases, and 3 bases had no gene match. CDR3 protein: CASSLAGDHTQYF. The CDR3 DNA sequence: TGTGCCAGCAGTCTAGCGGGGGACCATACGCAGTATTTT.

The V and J genes are TRBV5-1 and TRBJ2-7; TRBD2 matches at 13 bases. CDR3 length: 18 residues. Germline V CDR1 and CDR2: SGHRS, YFSETQ. Losses at the gene ends were 1 base for V and 1 base for J; bases not matched to a gene: 8. Here the CDR3 reads CASSLTLAGGPRSYEQYF. The DNA for the CDR3 is TGCGCCAGCAGCTTGACACTAGCGGGAGGGCCGAGGTCCTACGAGCAGTACTTC.

The count of this clone is one. The gene calls are TRBV7-2 and TRBJ1-5, with a weak D call TRBD1 (6 bases). Germline V lookup: CDR1 SGHTA, CDR2 FQGNSA. With 6 bases removed from V and 0 bases from J, the gap between germline ends came to 18 bases. This CDR3 is 17 amino acids long. The CDR3 DNA follows: TGTGCCAGCAGTCAAGGGGGGGTCCCTTATAGCAATCAGCCCCAGCATTTT. This sequence encodes CASSQGGVPYSNQPQHF.

This chain links TRBV7-2 with TRBJ2-7; 13 bases fit TRBD2. The CDR3 totals 17 residues. Trimming took 6 bases from V and 0 from J; bases not matched to a gene: 8. Germline V gives CDR1 SGHTA, CDR2 FQGNSA. This chain's CDR3 is CASSRTSGGIISYEQYF. The CDR3 DNA reads TGTGCCAGCAGTCGGACTAGCGGGGGCATTATCTCCTACGAGCAGTACTTC.

This clone appeared a few times. The rearrangement uses TRBV19 and TRBJ1-5; 9 positions agree with TRBD1. Germline CDR1 and CDR2: LNHDA and SQIVND (reference sequence). The V segment lost 5 bases and the J segment 3 bases; nucleotides outside the gene matches: 8. This CDR3 has 16 amino acids. The CDR3 sequence is CASSGTGGTNNQPQHF. The CDR3 region has the DNA TGTGCCAGTAGTGGTACAGGGGGCACCAACAATCAGCCCCAGCATTTT.

The chain has TRBV7-9 and TRBJ2-3; 11 nucleotides align to TRBD1. This CDR3 spans 14 amino acids. Germline-derived CDR1 and CDR2 are SEHNR and FQNEAQ (reference sequence). J gave up 4 bases and V 6 bases, and 3 bases lay outside the gene matches. In DNA form, the CDR3 reads TGTGCCAGCAGTTCGGACAGGGGGCCAGATACGCAGTATTTT. It codes for CASSSDRGPDTQYF.

The J gene is TRBJ1-5, the V gene TRBV19, with 10 bases fitting TRBD1. CDR1 is LNHDA, CDR2 SQIVND, per germline (reference sequence). After removal of 7 bases from V and 3 bases from J, the junction contained 9 bases not matched to a gene. The CDR3 is 16 residues long. CDR3 bases: TGTGCCAGTACGGTTAGGGGACAGGGGTTCAATCAGCCCCAGCATTTT. Its translation: CASTVRGQGFNQPQHF.

V gene TRBV27 combines with J gene TRBJ2-1, with 11 bases that match TRBD1. This CDR3 has 17 amino acids. Unmatched junction bases numbered 11, after V lost 3 bases and J lost 7 bases. Germline V gene data show CDR1 as MNHEY and CDR2 as SMNVEV (reference sequence). Here the CDR3 DNA reads TGTGCCAGCAGTTTTGCCGCCGGGACAGGGGGGACGAATGAGCAGTTCTTC. Protein: CASSFAAGTGGTNEQFF.

J is TRBJ1-2 and V is TRBV10-3; 9 positions agree with TRBD1. With V trimmed by 6 bases and J by 3 bases, 8 bases remained unmatched. Germline CDR1 and CDR2: ENHRY and SYGVKD. This CDR3 has 15 residues. The CDR3 coding sequence is TGTGCCATCAGCTCACCAAGGACAGGGGACTATGGCTACACCTTC. It codes for CAISSPRTGDYGYTF.

This sequence joins TRBV7-2 and TRBJ1-1; D gene uncertain. V lost 6 bases to trimming and J lost 4 bases, with 18 bases between them. The germline V gene encodes CDR1 SGHTA and CDR2 FQGNSA. This CDR3 contains 15 residues. The CDR3 loop reads CASSPRMRIGTEAFF. The CDR3 nucleotides are TGTGCCAGCAGTCCAAGGATGAGGATAGGCACTGAAGCTTTCTTT.

This clone was seen just once. The chain has TRBV7-9 and TRBJ1-4; D not resolved. Per germline, CDR1 SEHNR and CDR2 FQNEAQ (reference sequence). CDR3 size: 14 residues. Trimming shortened V by 5 bases and J by 5 bases, and 12 bases separated the two germline ends. In nucleotides, the CDR3 is TGTGCCAGCAGCCTTGGAGAGGAGAATGAAAAACTGTTTTTT. Translated, it gives CASSLGEENEKLFF.

The chain links TRBV27 to TRBJ2-7; TRBD2 is a possible D gene (6 bases). CDR1 is MNHEY and CDR2 is SMNVEV in the germline V gene (reference sequence). Trimming took 8 bases from V and 2 from J, leaving 16 bases between them. CDR3 length: 14 residues. CDR3: CASARRESPYEQYF. CDR3 sequence (DNA): TGTGCCAGCGCTAGGAGGGAGAGCCCCTACGAGCAGTACTTC.

The chain combines TRBV5-1 with TRBJ2-5; 12 bases are shared with TRBD2. The CDR3 loop spans 17 amino acids. Per germline, CDR1 SGHRS and CDR2 YFSETQ. V was clipped by 4 bases and J by 5 bases; unmatched bases: 12. CDR3 residues: CASSLKTSGGSTETQYF. The CDR3, as DNA: TGCGCCAGCAGCCTCAAGACTAGCGGGGGCAGCACGGAGACCCAGTACTTC.

The rearrangement links TRBV29-1 to TRBJ1-1; 7 bases are a match to TRBD1. The CDR3 spans 14 residues. Per the germline V gene, CDR1 is SQVTM and CDR2 is ANQGSEA. V shed 6 bases, J shed 4 bases, and the junction held 11 bases outside the gene matches. CDR3 in amino acids: CSVLITGAGTEAFF. In nucleotides, the CDR3 is TGCAGCGTGCTTATTACAGGGGCGGGCACTGAAGCTTTCTTT.

This clone appeared a single time. This chain links TRBV19 with TRBJ2-3; D is undetermined. CDR3 size: 14 residues. Trimming left V 7 bases short and J 1 base short, with 12 bases between. In germline, CDR1 is LNHDA, CDR2 SQIVND (reference sequence). CDR3: CASTRSVGTDTQYF. The CDR3 coding sequence is TGTGCCAGTACCCGCAGCGTGGGCACAGATACGCAGTATTTT.

This clone was seen just once. This chain connects TRBV7-3 to TRBJ2-3; 7 bases agree with TRBD2. The CDR3 is 15 residues long. Unmatched junction bases numbered 5, after V lost 5 bases and J lost 0 bases. Germline V CDR1 and CDR2: SGHTA, FQGTGA. CDR3 coding DNA: TGTGCCAGCAGCATTACTAGCGAGAGCACAGATACGCAGTATTTT. Residues: CASSITSESTDTQYF.

Note on this clone: The same CDR3 is also encoded by other DNA sequences in this sample. This chain joins TRBV10-2 and TRBJ2-4, with 7 nucleotides matching TRBD1. The CDR3 is made up of 14 amino acids. Trimming at V came to 3 bases and at J to 1 base, leaving 0 bases not matched to a gene. In germline, CDR1 is WSHSY, CDR2 SAAADI. This CDR3 is CASSEQGAKNIQYF. The CDR3 DNA sequence: TGCGCCAGCAGTGAACAGGGGGCCAAAAACATTCAGTACTTC.

The V and J genes are TRBV27 and TRBJ1-2; 9 nucleotides line up with TRBD1. J lost 5 bases, V lost 5 bases, and 6 bases had no gene match. From germline, CDR1 is MNHEY and CDR2 SMNVEV (reference sequence). The CDR3 has 14 amino acids. For the CDR3, the DNA is TGTGCCAGCAGTCGAGCCGGGACAGGGTATGGCTACACCTTC. It specifies CASSRAGTGYGYTF.

The chain links TRBV15 to TRBJ1-1; maybe TRBD1 (6 bases). The ends were cut back, 4 bases at V and 6 bases at J, with 18 bases in the middle. This CDR3 comprises 15 residues. Germline CDR1 and CDR2: LNHNV and YYDKDF (reference sequence). Here the CDR3 reads CATSNLYRVTSEAFF. DNA for the CDR3: TGTGCCACCAGCAATCTTTACAGGGTAACTTCTGAAGCTTTCTTT. The full variable domain, completed using reference TRBV15 and TRBJ1-1, is DAMVIQNPRYQVTQFGKPVTLSCSQTLNHNVMYWYQQKSSQAPKLLFHYYDKDFNNEADTPDNFQSRRPNTSFCFLDIRSPGLGDTAMYLCATSNLYRVTSEAFFGQGTRLTVV.

The CDR3 spells CASSSNFSPLHF. CDR3 nucleotides: TGTGCCAGCAGCTCAAACTTTTCACCCCTCCACTTT. V gene TRBV7-2 combines with J gene TRBJ1-6, with D hard to call. V was shortened by 4 bases and J by 9 bases, with 7 bases between the two germline ends. This CDR3 comprises 12 residues. Per germline, CDR1 SGHTA and CDR2 FQGNSA.

CDR3 in amino acids: CASSQDRGTGNEKLFF. CDR3 coding DNA: TGTGCCAGCAGCCAAGATAGGGGGACAGGTAATGAAAAACTGTTTTTT. The V and J genes are TRBV4-2 and TRBJ1-4, with 8 bases matching TRBD1. The germline CDR1 and CDR2 sequences are LGHNA and YNFKEQ. V shed 0 bases, J shed 4 bases, and the junction held 4 bases outside the gene matches. The CDR3 covers 16 residues.

V and J are TRBV19 and TRBJ1-6; tentatively, D is TRBD1 (6 bases). This CDR3 has 14 amino acids. V lost 3 bases and J 7 bases, leaving 10 bases between the germline ends. CDR1 is LNHDA, CDR2 SQIVND, per germline (reference sequence). In DNA, the CDR3 is TGTGCCAGTAGTATCAGGGGTCGGAATTCACCCCTCCACTTT. Translating gives CASSIRGRNSPLHF.

V usage is TRBV11-2 and J usage is TRBJ2-7; D gene ambiguous. This CDR3 is built from 12 residues. Per the germline V gene, CDR1 is SGHAT and CDR2 is FQNNGV. V gave up 2 bases and J gave up 5 bases, with 7 bases separating them. CDR3 amino acids: CASSLNADEQYF. The CDR3 DNA is TGTGCCAGCAGCTTAAACGCGGACGAGCAGTACTTC.

This chain uses TRBV11-2 with TRBJ2-7; weak D call: TRBD2 (5 bases). The CDR3 consists of 14 residues. V lost 2 bases and J lost 5, with 13 bases in between. Looked up from germline, CDR1 is SGHAT and CDR2 is FQNNGV. CDR3 in DNA: TGTGCCAGCAGCTTAAGATTCGGGAACCACGAGCAGTACTTC. Amino acid sequence: CASSLRFGNHEQYF.